The present entry profiles one T cell receptor beta chain with its context. A read error may account for a junction end that differs from germline. Germline V gene lookup returns CDR1 MNHNY and CDR2 SVGAGI (reference sequence). CDR3 length: 15 amino acids. TCRdb's copy holds only in-frame clones and misses some; the assay was immunoSEQ multiplex PCR. The sample includes about 97,000 clones, about 93% of them seen just once. This sample is drawn from a study of graft-versus-host responses after intestinal transplantation. The source is a human patient who received an intestinal transplant, so some T cells may come from the graft donor. The rearrangement links TRBV6-6 to TRBJ2-7, with 9 nucleotides matching TRBD1. Specimen: PBMCs, collected approximately 470 days after intestinal transplant. CDR3 loop: CASSDSGTGKGEQYF. The CDR3 region has the DNA TGTGCCAGCAGTGACTCCGGGACAGGGAAAGGGGAGCAGTACTTC.